These T cell receptor beta chains were read from a single sample in a study of cytomegalovirus exposure and HLA in healthy donors. Repertoires were generated with immunoSEQ multiplex PCR, while TCRdb's copy carries only in-frame clones and drops some. The profile shows just over 150,000 clones, roughly 72% of them singletons. The sequencing input was PBMCs. The receptors originated from a middle-aged man in good health and CMV-seropositive. Each CDR3 is given with its conserved first and last residue. The order of the fields is clone size, J gene, D gene, V gene, CDR3 protein, CDR3 DNA. The D gene is left open where the match is weak. Expanded clones are given a class, and other clones once, few, many or no size at all.

.	TRBJ1-2	TRBD1	TRBV5-1	CASSTDEDRERHGYTF	TGCGCCAGCAGCACCGACGAGGACAGGGAGAGGCATGGCTACACCTTC
.	TRBJ1-1	TRBD1	TRBV4-3	CASSQDPLGQGTAFF	TGCGCCAGCAGCCAAGACCCCTTGGGACAGGGGACAGCTTTCTTT
few	TRBJ2-1	TRBD1	TRBV5-1	CASSGDRGLSYNEQFF	TGCGCCAGCAGCGGGGACAGGGGGCTATCCTACAATGAGCAGTTCTTC
few	TRBJ2-7	TRBD1	TRBV5-6	CASTLGARGFYEQYF	TGTGCCAGCACCCTGGGAGCCAGGGGGTTCTACGAGCAGTACTTC
.	TRBJ1-5	.	TRBV7-2	CASTREGNQPQHF	TGTGCCAGCACTCGAGAGGGCAATCAGCCCCAGCATTTT
.	TRBJ1-2	TRBD1	TRBV2	CASSGDSIYGYTF	TGTGCCAGCAGTGGGGACAGTATCTATGGCTACACCTTC
.	TRBJ2-5	TRBD1	TRBV4-3	CASSQDWDRGSETQYF	TGCGCCAGCAGCCAAGATTGGGACAGGGGATCAGAGACCCAGTACTTC
.	TRBJ1-6	TRBD1	TRBV7-6	CASSLDRGNNSPLHF	TGTGCCAGCAGCTTAGACAGGGGAAATAATTCACCCCTCCACTTT
.	TRBJ1-1	.	TRBV5-4	CASSQEHHTEAFF	TGTGCCAGCAGTCAGGAACACCACACTGAAGCTTTCTTT
once	TRBJ2-2	.	TRBV5-1	CASSLASGGTGELFF	TGCGCCAGCAGCTTGGCCAGCGGTGGCACCGGGGAGCTGTTTTTT
.	TRBJ2-7	.	TRBV5-4	CASSSDKGKAGEQYF	TGTGCCAGCAGCTCCGATAAGGGAAAGGCGGGCGAGCAGTACTTC
.	TRBJ2-5	.	TRBV5-4	CATSTRQETQYF	TGTGCCACCTCCACGAGACAAGAGACCCAGTACTTC
.	TRBJ1-2	TRBD1	TRBV28	CASTSPGTGFYGYTF	TGTGCCAGCACCTCCCCCGGGACAGGGTTCTATGGCTACACCTTC
.	TRBJ1-5	.	TRBV6-1	CASSDHHTTQHF	TGTGCCAGCAGTGATCATCACACGACCCAGCATTTT
.	TRBJ2-2	TRBD2	TRBV4-3	CASSQDLGGVVGELFF	TGCGCCAGCAGCCAAGATCTGGGGGGGGTTGTCGGGGAGCTGTTTTTT
.	TRBJ1-2	TRBD1	TRBV6-6	CASALDRAKGYTF	TGTGCCAGCGCTCTGGACAGGGCTAAAGGCTACACCTTC
.	TRBJ2-7	.	TRBV5-1	CASSLGGSGVPSEQYF	TGCGCCAGCAGCCTAGGCGGGTCAGGGGTCCCGTCCGAGCAGTACTTC
.	TRBJ2-7	TRBD1	TRBV5-4	CASSPNDRDEQYF	TGTGCCAGCAGCCCTAATGACAGGGACGAGCAGTACTTC
.	TRBJ2-1	.	TRBV7-2	CASREPSYNEQFF	TGTGCCAGCAGAGAGCCTTCCTACAATGAGCAGTTCTTC
.	TRBJ2-3	.	TRBV6-1	CASSAGGSTDTQYF	TGTGCCAGCAGTGCGGGGGGCAGCACAGATACGCAGTATTTT
.	TRBJ2-7	.	TRBV20-1	CSTGQVEQYF	TGCAGTACGGGACAAGTCGAGCAGTACTTC
.	TRBJ1-5	.	TRBV18	CASSPQGSNSNQPQHF	TGTGCCAGCTCACCCCAGGGGAGTAATAGCAATCAGCCCCAGCATTTT
few	TRBJ2-7	.	TRBV5-1	CASSPEGVSYEQYF	TGCGCCAGCAGCCCCGAGGGGGTTTCCTACGAGCAGTACTTC
.	TRBJ2-1	.	TRBV5-4	CASSGVGLSSYNEQFF	TGTGCCAGCAGCGGCGTGGGGCTCAGCTCCTACAATGAGCAGTTCTTC
.	TRBJ1-4	.	TRBV18	CASSPRQDEKLFF	TGTGCCAGCTCACCCCGACAGGATGAAAAACTGTTTTTT
.	TRBJ1-1	TRBD1	TRBV19	CASRSSGQGLSLLNTEAFF	TGTGCCAGTAGGTCGTCGGGACAGGGTCTTTCCCTCTTGAACACTGAAGCTTTCTTT
.	TRBJ1-5	.	TRBV4-1	CASSQEPGVSNQPQHF	TGCGCCAGCAGCCAAGAACCAGGGGTGAGCAATCAGCCCCAGCATTTT
once	TRBJ2-1	.	TRBV10-2	CASSSTRGDEQFF	TGCGCCAGCAGTTCCACGCGGGGTGATGAGCAGTTCTTC
few	TRBJ1-6	TRBD1	TRBV5-6	CASGQGGNSPLHF	TGTGCCAGCGGACAGGGGGGTAATTCACCCCTCCACTTT
.	TRBJ2-3	.	TRBV7-2	CASSLGGPPSTDTQYF	TGTGCCAGCAGCTTAGGAGGGCCCCCTAGCACAGATACGCAGTATTTT
.	TRBJ2-1	.	TRBV21-1	CASSTYRNYNEQFF	TGTGCCAGCAGCACCTACAGGAACTACAATGAGCAGTTCTTC
.	TRBJ2-7	TRBD1	TRBV27	CASSEEAGGSYEQYF	TGTGCCAGCAGTGAAGAGGCAGGGGGTTCCTACGAGCAGTACTTC
.	TRBJ2-7	TRBD2	TRBV4-2	CASSRAGGPYEQYF	TGTGCCAGCAGCCGAGCGGGGGGGCCCTACGAGCAGTACTTC
.	TRBJ1-1	.	TRBV7-2	CASSLGTANTEAFF	TGTGCCAGCAGCTTAGGGACAGCCAACACTGAAGCTTTCTTT
.	TRBJ2-2	.	TRBV9	CASSPSNGVGELFF	TGTGCCAGCAGCCCAAGTAACGGGGTCGGGGAGCTGTTTTTT
.	TRBJ2-2	.	TRBV27	CASSSFANTGELFF	TGTGCCAGCAGTTCCTTCGCGAACACCGGGGAGCTGTTTTTT
.	TRBJ2-2	.	TRBV9	CASSLHTGELFF	TGTGCCAGCAGCCTTCACACCGGGGAGCTGTTTTTT
.	TRBJ1-5	TRBD1	TRBV6-5	CASSPFGDSEGPQHF	TGTGCCAGCAGTCCTTTTGGGGACAGCGAGGGGCCCCAGCATTTT
once	TRBJ1-1	TRBD1	TRBV5-4	CASSPGDSLNTEAFF	TGTGCCAGCAGTCCCGGGGACAGCTTGAACACTGAAGCTTTCTTT
.	TRBJ2-4	.	TRBV4-3	CASSQAHSLAKNIQYF	TGCGCCAGCAGCCAAGCTCACAGTCTAGCCAAAAACATTCAGTACTTC
.	TRBJ2-5	.	TRBV5-8	CASSVTSNQETQYF	TGTGCCAGCAGCGTGACATCGAACCAAGAGACCCAGTACTTC
.	TRBJ2-5	.	TRBV5-4	CASSLARETQYF	TGTGCCAGCAGCTTGGCGAGGGAGACCCAGTACTTC
.	TRBJ1-1	.	TRBV15	CATSRDQGQNTEAFF	TGTGCCACCAGCAGAGACCAGGGCCAGAACACTGAAGCTTTCTTT
once	TRBJ2-7	TRBD1	TRBV19	CASTLRQGTYEQYF	TGTGCCAGTACCCTTCGACAGGGGACCTACGAGCAGTACTTC
few	TRBJ2-3	.	TRBV11-2	CASSLKGGTDTQYF	TGTGCCAGCAGCTTAAAGGGGGGCACAGATACGCAGTATTTT
.	TRBJ2-1	TRBD1	TRBV10-3	CAIGTDRSYNEQFF	TGTGCCATCGGGACAGACCGCTCCTACAATGAGCAGTTCTTC
.	TRBJ2-7	.	TRBV5-5	CASSSLQGRRYYEQYF	TGTGCCAGCAGCTCCCTACAGGGAAGACGCTACTACGAGCAGTACTTC
few	TRBJ2-7	.	TRBV29-1	CSVEDPREVRGAGYEQYF	TGCAGCGTTGAAGACCCAAGGGAAGTCAGGGGGGCTGGCTACGAGCAGTACTTC
.	TRBJ1-2	.	TRBV5-1	CASSLVVTGDYGYTF	TGCGCCAGCAGCTTGGTTGTAACCGGGGACTATGGCTACACCTTC
many	TRBJ1-1	TRBD1	TRBV11-2	CASSVDRGRKAFF	TGTGCCAGCAGCGTGGACAGGGGGCGAAAAGCTTTCTTT
.	TRBJ1-3	.	TRBV6-6	CASSSRQGSGNTIYF	TGTGCCAGCAGTTCCCGCCAGGGATCTGGAAACACCATATATTTT
.	TRBJ1-6	.	TRBV27	CASSWAGRNSPLHF	TGTGCCAGCAGTTGGGCAGGGCGGAATTCACCCCTCCACTTT
.	TRBJ1-2	TRBD1	TRBV5-4	CASSSRTGDYGYTF	TGTGCCAGCAGCTCGCGGACAGGGGACTATGGCTACACCTTC
.	TRBJ1-5	.	TRBV30	CAWSVGAGGGNLPQHF	TGTGCCTGGAGTGTAGGGGCAGGTGGCGGCAATCTCCCCCAGCATTTT